This T cell receptor (beta chain) was captured by sequencing in a study of vaccination effects on CD4 cells after COVID-19. Whole-study context: Every participant took two doses of the BNT162b2 or mRNA-1273 vaccine. General observations from the study: There was only 1 of 255 vaccine-induced clones in healthy vaccinees that cross-reacted with common cold coronaviruses. The study enrolled few convalescent patients and sampled no early post-infection timepoints.

Trimming removed 5 bases from V and 7 bases from J; junction bases left unmatched: 17. The CDR3 consists of 17 residues. Germline V CDR1 and CDR2: SNHLY, FYNNEI. A note on this clone: Its target is unknown.

Clones were sequenced by immunoSEQ multiplex PCR, and TCRdb holds only the in-frame ones, with some missing. The sample has tens of thousands of clones, more than 65% seen once; the top ten hold around 3%. Antigen-specific CD4+ T cells were first expanded with viral peptide pools by the ViraFEST assay and only then sequenced. The culture ran for approximately 10 days, and then CD4+ T cells were isolated. Vaccine recipients had no previous SARS-CoV-2 infection; their nucleocapsid antibodies were negative. Culturing of 2 million to 2.5 million PBMC per well took place with 8.5 to 10 IU/ml IL-2 and around 10 ug/ml peptides.

This chain connects TRBV2 to TRBJ1-3; 7 bases fit TRBD1. The sequence derives from a human donor who received a COVID-19 vaccine. The specimen comprised CD4+ T cells from PBMCs cultured with HCoV-NL63 spike peptides, sampled before COVID-19 vaccination. For the CDR3, the DNA is TGTGCCAGCAGTATAATAATGAAGGGACAGTTAAAGAACACCATATATTTT. It translates to CASSIIMKGQLKNTIYF.